Listed below are T cell receptor beta chains from one sample, sequenced in a study of shared clonotypes between healthy human individuals. Sequenced by immunoSEQ multiplex PCR; TCRdb stores in-frame clones only, minus some. The data contain over 2,000,000 clones, 80% to 95% of them singletons. The sample was naive CD8+ T cells from PBMCs. These receptors were obtained from a young man in good health. Some clones in this sample may be carry-over from other donors' samples. Both conserved end residues are part of each CDR3. The order of the fields is D gene, V gene, J gene, clone size, CDR3 protein, CDR3 DNA. The D gene is left open where the match is weak. Clone size is stated in some rows and not others, as once, few, many or a class when expanded.

>-|TRBV20-1|TRBJ1-2|once
CSARAARGYTF
TGCAGTGCTAGGGCGGCGCGGGGCTACACCTTC
>-|TRBV29-1|TRBJ2-1|-
CSVVGRSYNEQFF
TGCAGCGTTGTGGGGAGGAGCTACAATGAGCAGTTCTTC
>TRBD2|TRBV7-2|TRBJ2-2|-
CASSPWTRDTGELFF
TGTGCCAGCAGCCCCTGGACTAGGGACACCGGGGAGCTGTTTTTT
>TRBD1|TRBV27|TRBJ1-4|-
CASSLGTGTRREKLFF
TGTGCCAGCAGTTTGGGGACAGGAACTAGGAGAGAAAAACTGTTTTTT
>-|TRBV30|TRBJ1-1|-
CAWGDLGSFSVNTEAFF
TGTGCCTGGGGGGATTTAGGATCCTTCTCAGTGAACACTGAAGCTTTCTTT
>-|TRBV7-8|TRBJ2-1|once
CASSSQGGSSYNEQFF
TGTGCCAGCAGCTCACAGGGAGGGAGCTCCTACAATGAGCAGTTCTTC
>-|TRBV7-9|TRBJ1-1|-
CASSRLGSDTEAFF
TGTGCCAGCTCCAGGCTAGGGTCGGACACTGAAGCTTTCTTT
>TRBD1|TRBV27|TRBJ1-1|-
CASSPRQGNTEAFF
TGTGCCAGCAGTCCAAGACAGGGGAACACTGAAGCTTTCTTT
>-|TRBV28|TRBJ1-6|-
CASSLSRVLESPLHF
TGTGCCAGCAGCCTTAGTAGAGTACTGGAGTCACCCCTCCACTTT
>-|TRBV4-1|TRBJ2-5|-
CASSQDPSIGTQYF
TGCGCCAGCAGCCAAGACCCTAGCATAGGGACCCAGTACTTC
>TRBD1|TRBV19|TRBJ1-5|-
CASSTRSTGDQPQHF
TGTGCCAGTAGTACCCGCTCGACAGGGGATCAGCCCCAGCATTTT
>-|TRBV4-2|TRBJ2-7|-
CASSQGGYPPLGEQYF
TGTGCCAGCAGCCAAGGAGGCTACCCCCCCCTGGGCGAGCAGTACTTC
>TRBD2|TRBV7-6|TRBJ2-3|-
CASSPPGLATDTQYF
TGTGCCAGCAGCCCACCGGGACTAGCGACAGATACGCAGTATTTT
>-|TRBV7-9|TRBJ2-1|-
CASSLVLLNEQFF
TGTGCCAGCAGCTTAGTACTCCTCAATGAGCAGTTCTTC